This T cell receptor (beta chain) appears in the sequencing data of a study of T-cell reconstitution after alpha-beta-depleted transplantation in children. Study results and limitations: Elevated TCRbeta diversity at day 60 was traced, in some patients, to surviving recipient T cells and thymic progenitors.

Germline CDR1 is SGHAT and CDR2 is FQNNGV. Trimming removed 3 bases from V and 3 bases from J; junction bases left unmatched: 13. The CDR3 covers 17 residues. The authors prepared the TCRbeta library with unique molecular identifiers. TCRdb itself ran the PCR reads through MiXCR, one entry per CDR3 protein. The data show about 350,000 distinct CDR3 sequences, under 20% seen once. On this clonotype: What it recognizes is unknown.

The material sequenced was PBMCs, mostly from graft donor cells, taken 360 days after TCRalphabeta/CD19-depleted stem cell transplant. This sequence originates from a male patient aged 2 to 10 who had a stem cell transplant for acute lymphoblastic leukemia, so the T cells may come from the graft donor. The chain employs TRBV11-2 and TRBJ2-7; 8 bases fit TRBD2. The CDR3 DNA follows: TGTGCCAGCAGCTTTTGGGCTGAAGCGGGAGACGGCTACGAGCAGTACTTC. Translation: CASSFWAEAGDGYEQYF. The full variable domain, its missing parts supplied by reference TRBV11-2 and TRBJ2-7, is EAGVAQSPRYKIIEKRQSVAFWCNPISGHATLYWYQQILGQGPKLLIQFQNNGVVDDSQLPKDRFSAERLKGVDSTLKIQPAKLEDSAVYLCASSFWAEAGDGYEQYFGPGTRLTVT.